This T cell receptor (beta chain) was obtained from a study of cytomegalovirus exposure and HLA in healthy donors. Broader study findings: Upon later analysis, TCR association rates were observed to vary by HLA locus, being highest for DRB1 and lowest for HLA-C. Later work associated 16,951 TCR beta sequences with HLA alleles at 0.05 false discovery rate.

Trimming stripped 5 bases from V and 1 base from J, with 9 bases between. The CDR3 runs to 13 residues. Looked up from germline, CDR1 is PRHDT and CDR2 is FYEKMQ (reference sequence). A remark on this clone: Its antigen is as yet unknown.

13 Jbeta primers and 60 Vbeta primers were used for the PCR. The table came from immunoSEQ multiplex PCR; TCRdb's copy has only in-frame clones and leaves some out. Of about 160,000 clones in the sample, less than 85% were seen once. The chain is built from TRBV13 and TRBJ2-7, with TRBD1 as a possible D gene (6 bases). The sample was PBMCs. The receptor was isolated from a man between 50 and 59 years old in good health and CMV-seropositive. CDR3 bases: TGTGCCAGCAGCCGGACAGTTTCCTACGAGCAGTACTTC. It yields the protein CASSRTVSYEQYF.